Each of the 20 T cell receptor beta chains below was sequenced from the same sample in a study of blood T cell repertoires in COVID-19. Only in-frame clones appear in the TCRdb table, and some are missing; sequencing was by immunoSEQ multiplex PCR. The data hold approximately 210,000 clones, with roughly 87% observed a single time. Sequencing used peripheral blood. The origin of the receptors is a man between 35 and 55 years old with active or convalescent COVID-19.

The V call is TRBV11-2, the J call TRBJ2-7, with 11 bases fitting TRBD2. With 5 bases clipped from V and 1 base from J, the junction kept 4 bases outside the gene matches. CDR3 length equals 15 residues. Germline V gene lookup returns CDR1 SGHAT and CDR2 FQNNGV. The CDR3 DNA sequence: TGTGCCAGCAGCGCTCTAGCGGGAGGTTCCTACGAGCAGTACTTC. Translation: CASSALAGGSYEQYF.

The chain links TRBV28 to TRBJ1-1, with 7 positions matching TRBD1. V lost 8 bases and J lost 0; bases outside the gene matches: 9. The CDR3 length is 15 residues. Germline CDR1 is MDHEN and CDR2 is SYDVKM. The CDR3 coding sequence is TGTGCCAGCGCCGGGGGGGACAGACTGAACACTGAAGCTTTCTTT. Its translation: CASAGGDRLNTEAFF. Looking up the rest from reference TRBV28 and TRBJ1-1 gives the full variable domain: DVKVTQSSRYLVKRTGEKVFLECVQDMDHENMFWYRQDPGLGLRLIYFSYDVKMKEKGDIPEGYSVSREKKERFSLILESASTNQTSMYLCASAGGDRLNTEAFFGQGTRLTVV.

CDR3 nucleotide sequence: TGTGCCAGTAGTACCCGACAGGGGGGTTACAATCAGCCCCAGCATTTT. Translation: CASSTRQGGYNQPQHF. The chain is built from TRBV19 and TRBJ1-5; 9 bases match TRBD1. V was clipped by 4 bases and J by 3 bases; unmatched bases: 7. CDR3 length: 16 residues. Germline V gene lookup returns CDR1 LNHDA and CDR2 SQIVND (reference sequence).

This sequence joins TRBV19 and TRBJ2-5, with D possibly being TRBD1 (5 bases). CDR1 and CDR2 from the germline V gene are LNHDA and SQIVND (reference sequence). The CDR3 is made up of 13 amino acids. V was trimmed by 10 bases and J by 2 bases, leaving 14 bases between them. CDR3 region: CATSTGLQETQYF. As DNA, the CDR3 is TGTGCCACCTCTACAGGTTTACAAGAGACCCAGTACTTC.

The genes are TRBV6-1 and TRBJ2-3; possible D gene TRBD1, 6 bases. The CDR3 is made up of 15 amino acids. V was trimmed by 0 bases and J by 2 bases, leaving 9 bases between them. Germline lookup yields CDR1 MNHNS and CDR2 SASEGT. The CDR3 bases are TGTGCCAGCAGTGAAGCTAGGGGGATCACAGATACGCAGTATTTT. This codes for CASSEARGITDTQYF.

V is TRBV27 and J is TRBJ2-1; no clear D. V lost 2 bases, J lost 6 bases, and 17 bases lay in between. CDR1 is MNHEY, CDR2 SMNVEV, per germline (reference sequence). This CDR3 contains 16 residues. CDR3 residues: CASSLDWRGRVNEQFF. The CDR3 DNA sequence: TGTGCCAGCAGTTTAGACTGGCGAGGTCGGGTCAATGAGCAGTTCTTC.

The sample holds one count of this clone. The chain carries TRBV5-1 and TRBJ2-6; 12 nucleotides align to TRBD1. The CDR3 loop spans 18 amino acids. Trimming took 5 bases from V and 1 from J; bases not matched to a gene: 7. The germline gives CDR1 SGHRS, CDR2 YFSETQ. In DNA form, the CDR3 reads TGCGCCAGCAGGGACGGGACAGGGGGCGCTTCTGGGGCCAACGTCCTGACTTTC. Translated: CASRDGTGGASGANVLTF.

The DNA of the CDR3 is TGTGCCAGCAGCCCCTTTCAGGGGGCGCGTAATGAAAAACTGTTTTTT. As protein: CASSPFQGARNEKLFF. The chain carries TRBV5-5 and TRBJ1-4; 8 positions agree with TRBD1. The CDR3 sequence is 16 residues long. Germline V gene sequence: CDR1 SGHKS, CDR2 YYEKEE (reference sequence). V trimming: 4 bases; J trimming: 4 bases; junction bases outside the gene matches: 9.

The rearrangement uses TRBV6-6 and TRBJ1-1; D is perhaps TRBD1 (6 bases). Trimming left V 2 bases short and J 3 bases short, with 7 bases between. CDR3 length: 13 amino acids. Per germline, CDR1 MNHNY and CDR2 SVGAGI (reference sequence). CDR3 in DNA: TGTGCCAGCAGTTACCCAGGGGACACTGAAGCTTTCTTT. As protein: CASSYPGDTEAFF.

V gene TRBV30 combines with J gene TRBJ2-1; tentative D call: TRBD1 (6 bases). CDR1 and CDR2 (germline): GTSNPN, SVGIG (reference sequence). Trimming pared 0 bases from V and 5 bases from J, leaving 14 bases between. The CDR3 sequence is 15 residues long. The CDR3 protein is CAWSVRGIGNNEQFF. The CDR3 DNA is TGTGCCTGGAGTGTAAGGGGGATAGGTAACAATGAGCAGTTCTTC.

The count of this clone is one. The V gene is TRBV7-2, the J gene TRBJ2-2; TRBD2 aligns across 8 bases. The CDR3 is 16 amino acids. Germline trimming cut 4 bases from V and 2 bases from J; bases unmatched to any gene: 6. Germline loops: CDR1 SGHTA, CDR2 FQGNSA. CDR3 sequence: CASSSYGGVNTGELFF. In DNA, the CDR3 is TGTGCCAGCAGCTCATACGGGGGGGTCAACACCGGGGAGCTGTTTTTT.

The rearrangement joins TRBV11-2 to TRBJ2-7, with D maybe TRBD2 (7 bases). Trimming took 6 bases from V and 6 from J, leaving 21 bases between them. The CDR3 totals 15 residues. Per germline, CDR1 SGHAT and CDR2 FQNNGV. The CDR3 is CASRGIGGPWSEQYF. DNA of the CDR3: TGTGCCAGCAGGGGGATCGGGGGGCCGTGGTCCGAGCAGTACTTC. The full variable domain, in which reference TRBV11-2 and TRBJ2-7 provide the parts outside the CDR3, is EAGVAQSPRYKIIEKRQSVAFWCNPISGHATLYWYQQILGQGPKLLIQFQNNGVVDDSQLPKDRFSAERLKGVDSTLKIQPAKLEDSAVYLCASRGIGGPWSEQYFGPGTRLTVT.

The chain recombines TRBV10-2 with TRBJ2-2, with 12 bases lining up with TRBD1. The CDR3 has 22 amino acids. Germline V gene lookup returns CDR1 WSHSY and CDR2 SAAADI. V trimming: 6 bases; J trimming: 6 bases; junction bases outside the gene matches: 26. CDR3 amino acids: CASSEEFVGQGAIISLSGELFF. For the CDR3, the DNA is TGCGCCAGCAGCGAGGAGTTTGTGGGACAGGGGGCAATAATTAGTTTGTCCGGGGAGCTGTTTTTT.

The chain has TRBV4-1 and TRBJ2-7; D might be TRBD1 (6 bases). This CDR3 is built from 15 residues. Germline V gives CDR1 MGHRA, CDR2 YSYEKL. V lost 1 base and J 2 bases, leaving 12 bases between the germline ends. This CDR3 reads CASSQVSGDTYEQYF. In nucleotides, the CDR3 is TGCGCCAGCAGCCAAGTATCCGGGGACACCTACGAGCAGTACTTC.

The chain is built from TRBV9 and TRBJ2-1; TRBD2 aligns across 9 bases. Trimming at V came to 2 bases and at J to 0 bases, leaving 15 bases not matched to a gene. Germline V lookup: CDR1 SGDLS, CDR2 YYNGEE. This CDR3 region has 20 residues. The CDR3 is CASSVEWTSASSSSYNEQFF. CDR3 bases: TGTGCCAGCAGCGTCGAATGGACTAGCGCGTCCTCGAGCTCCTACAATGAGCAGTTCTTC. The whole variable domain, remainder taken from reference TRBV9 and TRBJ2-1, is DSGVTQTPKHLITATGQRVTLRCSPRSGDLSVYWYQQSLDQGLQFLIQYYNGEERAKGNILERFSAQQFPDLHSELNLSSLELGDSALYFCASSVEWTSASSSSYNEQFFGPGTRLTVL.

The chain links TRBV30 to TRBJ2-5; D is perhaps TRBD1 (5 bases). The germline gives CDR1 GTSNPN, CDR2 SVGIG (reference sequence). There are 15 residues in the CDR3. Between the trimmed V and J ends, which lost 0 bases and 0 bases, there was a span of 11 bases. In DNA form, the CDR3 reads TGTGCCTGGAGTGTGGCCAGGGTCTACCAAGAGACCCAGTACTTC. Its translation: CAWSVARVYQETQYF.

The rearrangement uses TRBV4-1 and TRBJ2-7; 9 bases fit TRBD1. V lost 1 base to trimming and J lost 4 bases; unmatched junction nucleotides: 5. The germline V gene encodes CDR1 MGHRA and CDR2 YSYEKL. CDR3 length equals 15 residues. CDR3 sequence: CASSQAGQGSYEQYF. The CDR3, as DNA: TGCGCCAGCAGCCAAGCGGGACAGGGATCTTACGAGCAGTACTTC.

This clone has a handful of counts. CDR3 DNA sequence: TGTGCCAGCAGTCCCCCGACAGGCCCTCGCCCTGGGGAGCAGTACTTC. Protein sequence: CASSPPTGPRPGEQYF. This chain connects TRBV25-1 to TRBJ2-7; possibly TRBD1 for D (6 bases). Germline lookup yields CDR1 MGHDK and CDR2 SYGVNS. V lost 5 bases to trimming and J lost 7 bases, with 24 bases between them. This CDR3 is 16 amino acids long.

J is TRBJ2-1 and V is TRBV27; 9 bases match TRBD1. CDR3 length: 17 residues. The V and J ends lost 4 bases and 5 bases, in that order; junction bases with no gene match: 12. Germline values: CDR1 MNHEY, CDR2 SMNVEV (reference sequence). The CDR3 loop is CASSSPTGTGPNNEQFF. Written as DNA, the CDR3 is TGTGCCAGCAGTTCACCCACGGGGACAGGGCCTAACAATGAGCAGTTCTTC.

The chain is built from TRBV11-2 and TRBJ2-5, with TRBD2 identical over 11 bases. The V and J ends lost 1 base and 5 bases, in that order; junction bases with no gene match: 3. From germline, CDR1 is SGHAT and CDR2 FQNNGV. CDR3 length: 15 residues. CDR3: CASSLVAGGPETQYF. CDR3 bases: TGTGCCAGCAGCTTAGTAGCGGGAGGGCCGGAGACCCAGTACTTC.